These 7 T cell receptor beta chains originate from one sample sequenced in a study of T cells in Graves' hyperthyroidism and ophthalmopathy. Amplification of TCR beta CDR3 regions was performed using RNA transcripts as template. An initial round of RT-PCR targeting the TCR CDR3 relied on the HTBI primer set. TCRdb ran MiXCR on the multiplex PCR reads and lists one entry per CDR3 protein. The data contain 600,000 to 850,000 distinct CDR3 sequences, 18% of them singletons. The sample was blood. The receptors stem from a woman aged 50 to 65 with Graves' hyperthyroidism that later progressed to Graves' ophthalmopathy.

The gene calls are TRBV15 and TRBJ2-3; D is unresolved. V was clipped by 1 base and J by 1 base, with 27 bases between them. Per germline, CDR1 LNHNV and CDR2 YYDKDF (reference sequence). The CDR3 spans 21 residues. CDR3 sequence: CATSRASPESDWYGRTDTQYF. DNA of the CDR3: TGTGCCACCAGCAGAGCTTCTCCCGAAAGTGACTGGTATGGACGCACAGATACGCAGTATTTT.

The chain links TRBV9 to TRBJ2-7; possible D gene TRBD1, 6 bases. The CDR3 consists of 15 residues. V gave up 5 bases and J gave up 0 bases, with 15 bases separating them. Per the germline V gene, CDR1 is SGDLS and CDR2 is YYNGEE. The CDR3 reads CASSSSLGASYEQYF. DNA of the CDR3: TGTGCCAGCAGTTCTAGCTTGGGGGCCTCCTACGAGCAGTACTTC.

This clonotype was seen many times. The chain uses TRBV18 and TRBJ2-7; 7 bases match TRBD1. J was trimmed by 2 bases and V by 4 bases; bases with no gene match: 8. Germline CDR1 is KGHSH and CDR2 is LQKENI. This CDR3 region has 15 residues. The CDR3 reads CASSLRPRGTYEQYF. CDR3 DNA sequence: TGTGCCAGCTCACTACGCCCCAGGGGGACCTACGAGCAGTACTTC.

The J gene is TRBJ1-5, the V gene TRBV19, with 7 nucleotides matching TRBD1. Germline trimming cut 5 bases from V and 6 bases from J; bases unmatched to any gene: 10. The CDR3 consists of 15 residues. Germline-derived CDR1 and CDR2 are LNHDA and SQIVND (reference sequence). This CDR3 reads CASSPSTGYLQPQHF. DNA of the CDR3: TGTGCCAGTAGTCCCTCGACAGGGTATCTTCAGCCCCAGCATTTT.

The chain has TRBV3-1 and TRBJ2-7; 8 bases are a match to TRBD1. CDR3 size: 15 residues. Trimming removed 3 bases from V and 4 bases from J; junction bases left unmatched: 8. Germline CDR1 is LGHDT and CDR2 is YNNKEL (reference sequence). The CDR3 bases are TGTGCCAGCAGCCATCGGACAGGGTGGGATTACGAGCAGTACTTC. It codes for CASSHRTGWDYEQYF.

V usage is TRBV5-1 and J usage is TRBJ2-2; the D is unclear. Germline-derived CDR1 and CDR2 are SGHRS and YFSETQ. The CDR3 consists of 15 residues. Trimming took 1 base from V and 0 from J, leaving 7 bases between them. Here the CDR3 reads CASSLRRTNTGELFF. Here the CDR3 DNA reads TGCGCCAGCAGCTTGCGACGGACGAACACCGGGGAGCTGTTTTTT.

This clonotype turned up a few times. As DNA, the CDR3 is TGTGCCAGCAGTTACTCGCCAGTCTCCTACAATGAGCAGTTCTTC. It encodes CASSYSPVSYNEQFF. The chain recombines TRBV6-6 with TRBJ2-1; unclear D gene. V was trimmed by 0 bases and J by 0 bases, leaving 6 bases between them. Germline V gives CDR1 MNHNY, CDR2 SVGAGI (reference sequence). The CDR3 covers 15 residues.